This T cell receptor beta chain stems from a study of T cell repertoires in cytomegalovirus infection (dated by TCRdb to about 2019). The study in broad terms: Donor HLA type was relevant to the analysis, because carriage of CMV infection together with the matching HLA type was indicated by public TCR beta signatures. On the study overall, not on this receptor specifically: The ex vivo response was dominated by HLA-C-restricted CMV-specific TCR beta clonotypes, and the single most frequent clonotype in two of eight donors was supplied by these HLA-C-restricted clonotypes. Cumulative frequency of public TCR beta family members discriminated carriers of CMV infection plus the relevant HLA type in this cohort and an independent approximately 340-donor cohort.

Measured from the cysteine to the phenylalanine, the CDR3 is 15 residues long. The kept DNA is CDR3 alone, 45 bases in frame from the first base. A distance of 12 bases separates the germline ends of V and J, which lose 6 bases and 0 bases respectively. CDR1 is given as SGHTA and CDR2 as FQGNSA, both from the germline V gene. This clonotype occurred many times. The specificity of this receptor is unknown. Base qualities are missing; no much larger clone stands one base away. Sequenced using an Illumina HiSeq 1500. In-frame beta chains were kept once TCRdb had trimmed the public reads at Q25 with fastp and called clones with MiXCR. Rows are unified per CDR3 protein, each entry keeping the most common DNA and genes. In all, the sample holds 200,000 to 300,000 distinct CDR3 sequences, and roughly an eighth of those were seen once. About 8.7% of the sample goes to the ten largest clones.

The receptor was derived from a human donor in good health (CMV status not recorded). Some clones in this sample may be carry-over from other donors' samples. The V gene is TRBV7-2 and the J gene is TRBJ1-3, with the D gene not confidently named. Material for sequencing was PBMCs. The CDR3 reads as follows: CASSLSLYSGNTIYF. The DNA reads TGTGCCAGCAGTCTATCCCTCTACTCTGGAAACACCATATATTTT.